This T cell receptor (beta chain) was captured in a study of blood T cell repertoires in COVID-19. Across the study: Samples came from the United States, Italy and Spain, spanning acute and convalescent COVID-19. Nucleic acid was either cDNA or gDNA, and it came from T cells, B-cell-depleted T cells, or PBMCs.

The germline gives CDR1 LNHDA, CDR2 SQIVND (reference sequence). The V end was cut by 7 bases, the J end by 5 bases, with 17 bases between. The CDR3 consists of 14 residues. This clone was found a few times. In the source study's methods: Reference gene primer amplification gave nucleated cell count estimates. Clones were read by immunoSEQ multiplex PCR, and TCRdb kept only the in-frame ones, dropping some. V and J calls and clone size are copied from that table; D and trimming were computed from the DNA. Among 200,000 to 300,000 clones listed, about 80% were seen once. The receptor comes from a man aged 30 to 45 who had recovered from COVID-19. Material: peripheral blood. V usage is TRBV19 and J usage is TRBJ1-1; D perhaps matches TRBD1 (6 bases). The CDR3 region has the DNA TGTGCCAGTATTAAACAGGGAGGGTGGACTGAAGCTTTCTTT. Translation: CASIKQGGWTEAFF.